In its sample, the clone carrying this T cell receptor (beta chain) was seen once. The antigen is unknown. The record originates from a study of T cell responses to AZD1222 COVID-19 vaccine. Study-level results: Mostly white British, mostly female donors; authors suggested clonal diversity may be underestimated.

Repertoires were generated with immunoSEQ multiplex PCR, while TCRdb's copy carries only in-frame clones and drops some. Of under 200,000 clones listed, just over 90% are singletons. CDR1 and CDR2 from the germline V gene are DFQATT and SNEGSKA (reference sequence). CDR3 length: 15 amino acids. The V segment lost 3 bases and the J segment 5 bases; nucleotides outside the gene matches: 10. The clonotype was recovered from an adult in good health. The specimen was peripheral blood, collected on day 0 of AZD1222 vaccination. The J gene is TRBJ2-7, the V gene TRBV20-1; 10 bases fit TRBD2. The CDR3, as DNA: TGCAGTGCTAGTCTATTAGCGGGAGGCCCGGACGAGCAGTACTTC. This sequence encodes CSASLLAGGPDEQYF.